The rows below give T cell receptor beta chains drawn from one sample of a study of CD8+ T cells in alopecia areata. Using immunoSEQ multiplex PCR, the repertoire was profiled, and TCRdb retains in-frame clones only, with some absent. The profile shows 120,000 or so clones, over 60% of them singletons. Sequenced material: CD4+ T cells sorted from blood, taken at week 4, from a patient treated with tofacitinib. The receptor set was obtained from a human donor with alopecia areata. Both conserved end residues are part of each CDR3. Fields, in order: J gene, V gene, clone size, D gene, CDR3 protein, CDR3 DNA. The D gene is left open where the match is weak. Clone size appears in some rows only: once, few, many, or a class for an expanded clone.

>TRBJ1-4|TRBV27|.|TRBD1
CARRTGTVNEKLFF
TGTGCCAGGAGGACCGGGACAGTTAATGAAAAACTGTTTTTT
>TRBJ1-1|TRBV4-1|.|.
CASSQEGTGWTF
TGCGCCAGCAGCCAAGAGGGTACAGGGTGGACCTTT
>TRBJ2-5|TRBV29-1|few|TRBD1
CSVEPGQGSETQYF
TGCAGCGTTGAGCCGGGACAGGGGAGCGAGACCCAGTACTTC
>TRBJ2-1|TRBV7-7|once|.
CASSLAYQGSPQFF
TGTGCCAGCAGCTTAGCCTATCAGGGTTCCCCGCAGTTCTTC
>TRBJ1-2|TRBV29-1|.|.
CSVSGFNYGYTF
TGCAGCGTTTCGGGATTTAACTATGGCTACACCTTC
>TRBJ2-1|TRBV5-1|few|TRBD1
CASSLSRQGVDEQFF
TGCGCCAGCAGCCTCAGCCGACAGGGGGTGGATGAGCAGTTCTTC
>TRBJ2-2|TRBV5-6|.|.
CASSLRYLNTGELFF
TGTGCCAGCAGCTTGCGCTACTTAAACACCGGGGAGCTGTTTTTT
>TRBJ2-7|TRBV5-4|few|TRBD2
CASSQGLAPEQYF
TGTGCCAGCAGCCAGGGACTAGCTCCCGAGCAGTACTTC
>TRBJ2-3|TRBV29-1|.|TRBD1
CSTGQGSTDTQYF
TGCAGCACTGGACAGGGGTCCACAGATACGCAGTATTTT
>TRBJ2-5|TRBV29-1|.|TRBD2
CSVAPGGRGGETQYF
TGCAGCGTTGCACCGGGAGGCCGAGGCGGCGAGACCCAGTACTTC
>TRBJ2-7|TRBV4-2|few|.
CASSQYDYEQYF
TGTGCCAGCAGCCAGTACGACTACGAGCAGTACTTC
>TRBJ2-6|TRBV14|.|.
CASSQDDRPHSSGANVLTF
TGTGCCAGCAGCCAAGATGACCGACCCCACTCTTCTGGGGCCAACGTCCTGACTTTC
>TRBJ2-5|TRBV10-3|.|TRBD2
CAISTSAKGQETQYF
TGTGCCATCAGCACTAGCGCCAAGGGCCAAGAGACCCAGTACTTC
>TRBJ1-1|TRBV15|few|.
CATSPRGRTEAFF
TGTGCCACCAGCCCCCGGGGGCGGACTGAAGCTTTCTTT
>TRBJ2-1|TRBV2|few|.
CASSIKDEGQFF
TGTGCCAGCAGCATTAAAGACGAAGGACAGTTCTTC
>TRBJ2-7|TRBV7-9|few|.
CASSFSSAYEQYF
TGTGCCAGCAGCTTCAGTAGCGCCTACGAGCAGTACTTC
>TRBJ2-4|TRBV2|.|TRBD1
CASGTGVDIQYF
TGTGCCAGCGGGACAGGGGTTGACATTCAGTACTTC
>TRBJ2-5|TRBV12-5|.|TRBD2
CASGFMTSPETQYF
TGTGCTAGTGGTTTCATGACTAGCCCAGAGACCCAGTACTTC
>TRBJ2-7|TRBV5-1|few|TRBD2
CASSAGTSGVYEQYF
TGCGCCAGCAGCGCCGGGACTAGCGGGGTCTACGAGCAGTACTTC
>TRBJ2-3|TRBV5-4|.|.
CASRERRDTDTQYF
TGTGCCAGCAGGGAAAGACGGGACACAGATACGCAGTATTTT
>TRBJ1-1|TRBV7-2|.|.
CASRRDPNTEAFF
TGTGCCAGCAGGCGGGATCCAAACACTGAAGCTTTCTTT
>TRBJ2-5|TRBV10-3|once|.
CAISEGSEETQYF
TGTGCCATCAGTGAGGGGTCAGAAGAGACCCAGTACTTC
>TRBJ1-6|TRBV6-5|few|.
CASGGGAAMPPLHF
TGTGCCAGCGGAGGTGGGGCGGCGATGCCACCCCTCCACTTT
>TRBJ2-3|TRBV5-1|.|.
CASSSEDSRTDTQYF
TGCGCCAGCAGCTCAGAGGACAGTCGCACAGATACGCAGTATTTT
>TRBJ2-5|TRBV29-1|few|.
CSVGRDLEQETQYF
TGCAGCGTTGGGCGGGACTTAGAACAAGAGACCCAGTACTTC
>TRBJ1-5|TRBV29-1|.|.
CSVGMGTQPQHF
TGCAGCGTTGGTATGGGCACTCAGCCCCAGCATTTT
>TRBJ2-7|TRBV20-1|.|.
CSASRDHEQYF
TGCAGTGCATCCCGTGACCACGAGCAGTACTTC
>TRBJ2-7|TRBV18|.|.
CASSWEEGEQYF
TGTGCCAGCTCATGGGAAGAGGGCGAGCAGTACTTC
>TRBJ2-2|TRBV10-3|few|TRBD1
CAISPNRGTGELFF
TGTGCCATCAGCCCGAACAGGGGCACCGGGGAGCTGTTTTTT
>TRBJ1-2|TRBV29-1|.|.
CSVTGEEGYGYTF
TGCAGCGTTACGGGGGAAGAAGGCTATGGCTACACCTTC
>TRBJ1-2|TRBV29-1|.|TRBD1
CSVNGQGAAPSGYTF
TGCAGCGTTAACGGACAGGGGGCTGCTCCCAGCGGCTACACCTTC
>TRBJ2-4|TRBV30|few|.
CAWSDRGTKNIQYF
TGTGCCTGGAGTGATCGGGGGACCAAAAACATTCAGTACTTC
>TRBJ1-2|TRBV30|.|.
CAWSVRGDYGYTF
TGTGCCTGGAGTGTAAGGGGCGACTATGGCTACACCTTC
>TRBJ1-2|TRBV7-2|.|.
CASSLREANYGYTF
TGTGCCAGCAGCTTACGGGAAGCGAACTATGGCTACACCTTC
>TRBJ2-7|TRBV30|.|TRBD2
CAWTASGKAYEQYF
TGTGCCTGGACCGCTAGCGGGAAAGCCTACGAGCAGTACTTC
>TRBJ2-5|TRBV7-9|once|.
CASSSIRGLQETQYF
TGTGCCAGCAGCTCCATCCGGGGCCTCCAAGAGACCCAGTACTTC
>TRBJ1-2|TRBV10-3|.|TRBD1
CAISGRDREREGSGYTF
TGTGCCATCAGTGGCCGGGACAGAGAACGTGAGGGTAGTGGCTACACCTTC
>TRBJ1-1|TRBV7-9|.|TRBD1
CASSLGTGLEAFF
TGTGCCAGCAGCCTAGGGACAGGCTTAGAAGCTTTCTTT
>TRBJ2-3|TRBV6-5|.|.
CASSYSDTDTQYF
TGTGCCAGCAGTTACTCGGACACAGATACGCAGTATTTT
>TRBJ2-7|TRBV5-1|.|.
CASSLFEVGEQYF
TGCGCCAGCAGCTTGTTCGAGGTGGGCGAGCAGTACTTC
>TRBJ1-5|TRBV7-9|.|.
CASSLDRYQPQHF
TGTGCCAGCAGCTTAGACCGGTATCAGCCCCAGCATTTT
>TRBJ2-5|TRBV28|few|.
CASSLVRETQYF
TGTGCCAGCAGTTTAGTTCGGGAGACCCAGTACTTC
>TRBJ1-1|TRBV7-9|few|.
CASSYRLAEAFF
TGTGCCAGCAGCTATCGCCTGGCTGAAGCTTTCTTT
>TRBJ2-7|TRBV30|.|.
CAWSVGDAYEQYF
TGTGCCTGGAGTGTAGGGGACGCGTACGAGCAGTACTTC
>TRBJ2-5|TRBV7-2|.|.
CASSSWREGGTQYF
TGTGCCAGCAGCTCATGGCGGGAAGGCGGGACCCAGTACTTC
>TRBJ1-1|TRBV7-2|.|.
CASSLGGAMNTEAFF
TGTGCCAGCAGCTTAGGAGGGGCCATGAACACTGAAGCTTTCTTT
>TRBJ2-1|TRBV27|.|TRBD2
CASRAKALAGVYNEQFF
TGTGCCAGCAGAGCGAAGGCACTAGCGGGAGTATACAATGAGCAGTTCTTC
>TRBJ2-3|TRBV7-2|.|.
CASSLNIRDTQYF
TGTGCCAGCAGCTTAAACATCCGGGATACGCAGTATTTT
>TRBJ2-1|TRBV14|.|.
CASSQGERSGQFF
TGTGCCAGCAGCCAAGGCGAGCGATCCGGGCAGTTCTTC